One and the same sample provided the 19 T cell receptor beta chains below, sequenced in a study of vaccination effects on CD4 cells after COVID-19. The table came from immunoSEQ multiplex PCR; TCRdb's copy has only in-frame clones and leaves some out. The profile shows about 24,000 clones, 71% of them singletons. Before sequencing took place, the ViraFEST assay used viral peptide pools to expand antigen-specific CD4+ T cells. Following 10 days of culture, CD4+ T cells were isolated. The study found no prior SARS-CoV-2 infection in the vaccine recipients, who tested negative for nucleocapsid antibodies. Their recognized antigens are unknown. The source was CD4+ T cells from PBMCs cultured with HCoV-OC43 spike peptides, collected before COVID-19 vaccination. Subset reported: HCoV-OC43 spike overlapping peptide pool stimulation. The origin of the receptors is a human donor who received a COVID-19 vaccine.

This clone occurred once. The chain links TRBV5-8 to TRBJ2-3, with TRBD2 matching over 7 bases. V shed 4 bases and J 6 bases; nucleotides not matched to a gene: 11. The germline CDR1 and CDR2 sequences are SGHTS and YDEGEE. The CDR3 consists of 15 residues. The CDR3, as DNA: TGTGCCAGCAGCCCCCCCCGGCGGGAGTGGGATACGCAGTATTTT. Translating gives CASSPPRREWDTQYF.

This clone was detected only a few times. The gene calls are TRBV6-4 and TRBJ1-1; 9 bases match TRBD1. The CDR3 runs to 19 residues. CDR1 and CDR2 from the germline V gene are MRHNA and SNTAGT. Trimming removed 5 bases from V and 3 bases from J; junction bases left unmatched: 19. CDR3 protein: CASSKTTGTGRFLYTEAFF. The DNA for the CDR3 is TGTGCCAGCAGTAAAACAACCGGGACAGGGCGTTTTTTGTACACTGAAGCTTTCTTT.

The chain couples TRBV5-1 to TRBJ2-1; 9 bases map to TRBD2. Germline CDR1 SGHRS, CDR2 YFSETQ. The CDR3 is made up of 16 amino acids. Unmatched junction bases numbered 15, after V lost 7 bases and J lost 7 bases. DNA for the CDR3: TGCGCCAGCCAATCCGTAGCGGGAGTGGCGGGTAATGAGCAGTTCTTC. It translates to CASQSVAGVAGNEQFF.

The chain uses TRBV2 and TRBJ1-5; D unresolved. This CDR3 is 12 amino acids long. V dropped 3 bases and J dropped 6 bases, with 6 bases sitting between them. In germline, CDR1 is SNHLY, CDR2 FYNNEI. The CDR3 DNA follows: TGTGCCAGCAGTGATGGGTTTCAGCCCCAGCATTTT. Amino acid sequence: CASSDGFQPQHF.

As DNA, the CDR3 is TGTGCCAGCACCTCTGCGGGGCAGTTTGATGGCTACACCTTC. This encodes CASTSAGQFDGYTF. This rearrangement joins TRBV6-5 to TRBJ1-2, with D maybe TRBD1 (5 bases). V lost 7 bases and J lost 6, with 18 bases in between. The germline V gene has CDR1 MNHEY and CDR2 SVGAGI. The CDR3 extends over 14 amino acids.

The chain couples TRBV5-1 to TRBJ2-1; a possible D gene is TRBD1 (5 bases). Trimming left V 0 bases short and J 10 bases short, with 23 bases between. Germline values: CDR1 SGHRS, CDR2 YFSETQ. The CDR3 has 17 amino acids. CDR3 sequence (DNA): TGCGCCAGCAGCTTGGCCGTTCAGGGAATTGCTCTTAACGAGCAGTTCTTC. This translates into CASSLAVQGIALNEQFF.

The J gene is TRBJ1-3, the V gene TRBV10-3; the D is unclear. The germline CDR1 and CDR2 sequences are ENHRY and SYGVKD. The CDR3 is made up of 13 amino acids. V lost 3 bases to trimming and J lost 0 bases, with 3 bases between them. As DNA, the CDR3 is TGTGCCATCAGTGACTACTCTGGAAACACCATATATTTT. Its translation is CAISDYSGNTIYF.

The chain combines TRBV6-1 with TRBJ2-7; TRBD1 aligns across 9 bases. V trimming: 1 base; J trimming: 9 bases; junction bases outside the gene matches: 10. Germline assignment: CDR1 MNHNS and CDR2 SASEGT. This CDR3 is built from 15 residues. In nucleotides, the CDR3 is TGTGCCAGCAGTGAAGAGGGGACAGGGTCTGGAAGGCAGTACTTC. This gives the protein CASSEEGTGSGRQYF.

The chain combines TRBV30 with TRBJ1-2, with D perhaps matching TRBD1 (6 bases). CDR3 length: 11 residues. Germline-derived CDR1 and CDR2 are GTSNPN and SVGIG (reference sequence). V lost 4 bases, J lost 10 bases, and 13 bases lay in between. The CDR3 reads CAWTATGTYTF. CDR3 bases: TGTGCCTGGACAGCCACAGGGACCTACACCTTC.

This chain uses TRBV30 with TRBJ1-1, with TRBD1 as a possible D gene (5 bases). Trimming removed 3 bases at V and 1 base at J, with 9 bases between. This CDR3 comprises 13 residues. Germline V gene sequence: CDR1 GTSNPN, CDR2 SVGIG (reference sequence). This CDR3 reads CAWRSGTNTEAFF. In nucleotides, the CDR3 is TGTGCCTGGAGGTCAGGGACGAACACTGAAGCTTTCTTT.

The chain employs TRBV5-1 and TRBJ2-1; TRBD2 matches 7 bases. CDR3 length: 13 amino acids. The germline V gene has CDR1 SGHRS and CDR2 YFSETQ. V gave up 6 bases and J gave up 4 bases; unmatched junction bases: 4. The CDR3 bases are TGCGCCAGCAAAGTTAGCGGGTACAATGAGCAGTTCTTC. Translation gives CASKVSGYNEQFF.

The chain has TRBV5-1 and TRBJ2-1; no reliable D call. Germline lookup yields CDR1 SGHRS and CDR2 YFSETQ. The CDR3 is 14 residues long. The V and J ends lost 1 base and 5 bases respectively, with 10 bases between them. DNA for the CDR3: TGCGCCAGCAGCTTGTGGGAACGGCACAATGAGCAGTTCTTC. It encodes CASSLWERHNEQFF.

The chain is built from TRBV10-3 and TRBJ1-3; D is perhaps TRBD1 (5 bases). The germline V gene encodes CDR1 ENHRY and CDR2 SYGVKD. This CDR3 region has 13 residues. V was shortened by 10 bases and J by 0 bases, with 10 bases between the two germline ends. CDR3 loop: CANKDNSGNTIYF. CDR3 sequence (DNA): TGTGCCAATAAGGACAACTCTGGAAACACCATATATTTT.

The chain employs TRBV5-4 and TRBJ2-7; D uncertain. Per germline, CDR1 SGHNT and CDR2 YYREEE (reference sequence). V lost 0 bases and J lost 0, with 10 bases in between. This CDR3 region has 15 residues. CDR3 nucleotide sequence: TGTGCCAGCAGCTTGGATACCGAGAGCTCCTACGAGCAGTACTTC. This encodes CASSLDTESSYEQYF. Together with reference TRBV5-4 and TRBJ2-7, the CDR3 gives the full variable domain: ETGVTQSPTHLIKTRGQQVTLRCSSQSGHNTVSWYQQALGQGPQFIFQYYREEENGRGNFPPRFSGLQFPNYSSELNVNALELDDSALYLCASSLDTESSYEQYFGPGTRLTVT.

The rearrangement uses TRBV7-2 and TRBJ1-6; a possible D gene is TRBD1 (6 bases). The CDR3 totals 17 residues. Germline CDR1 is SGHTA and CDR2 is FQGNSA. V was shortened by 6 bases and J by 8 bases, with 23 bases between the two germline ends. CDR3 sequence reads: CASSRRTLFDRYSPLHF. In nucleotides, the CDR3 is TGTGCCAGCAGTCGTAGAACCCTTTTTGACAGGTATTCACCCCTCCACTTT.

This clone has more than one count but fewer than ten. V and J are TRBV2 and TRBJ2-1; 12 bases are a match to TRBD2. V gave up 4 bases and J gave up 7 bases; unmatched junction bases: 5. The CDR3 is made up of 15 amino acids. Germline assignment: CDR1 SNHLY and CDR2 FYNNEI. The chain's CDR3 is CASSGTSGASNEQFF. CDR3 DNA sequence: TGTGCCAGCAGTGGGACTAGCGGGGCCTCAAATGAGCAGTTCTTC.

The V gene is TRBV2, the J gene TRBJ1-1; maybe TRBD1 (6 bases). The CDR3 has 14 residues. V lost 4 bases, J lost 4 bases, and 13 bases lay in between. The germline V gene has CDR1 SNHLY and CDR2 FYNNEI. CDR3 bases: TGTGCCAGCAGTGTGGGGGGGCGAGGCACTGAAGCTTTCTTT. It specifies CASSVGGRGTEAFF. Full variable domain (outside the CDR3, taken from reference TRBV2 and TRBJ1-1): EPEVTQTPSHQVTQMGQEVILRCVPISNHLYFYWYRQILGQKVEFLVSFYNNEISEKSEIFDDQFSVERPDGSNFTLKIRSTKLEDSAMYFCASSVGGRGTEAFFGQGTRLTVV.

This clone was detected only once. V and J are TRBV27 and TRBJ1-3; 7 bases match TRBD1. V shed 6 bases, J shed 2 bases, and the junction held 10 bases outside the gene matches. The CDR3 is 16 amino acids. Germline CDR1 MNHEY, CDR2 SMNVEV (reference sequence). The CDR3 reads CASRPTGVGPGNTIYF. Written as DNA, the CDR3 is TGTGCCAGCAGACCCACAGGGGTAGGCCCTGGAAACACCATATATTTT.

Here the CDR3 DNA reads TGTGCCAGCAGCCAGAAACTAGCGGGAGCTCAAGATACGCAGTATTTT. Translating gives CASSQKLAGAQDTQYF. J is TRBJ2-3 and V is TRBV3-1 (or the pseudogene TRBV3-2), with 11 positions matching TRBD2. There are 16 residues in the CDR3. Germline loops: CDR1 LGHDT, CDR2 YNNKEL (reference sequence). After removal of 3 bases from V and 5 bases from J, the junction contained 7 bases not matched to a gene.